The 22 T cell receptor beta chains presented below share a single source sample, sequenced in a study of shared clonotypes between healthy human individuals. CD8 cells classed as naive were CD45RO-negative and positively selected for CCR7, excluding terminally differentiated effector memory CD45RA+ cells. Method: immunoSEQ multiplex PCR; TCRdb's copy keeps in-frame clones and lacks some. The repertoire includes 650,000 to 800,000 clones, around 92% of them detected once, and roughly 24% sits in the top ten. Sequencing input: naive CD8+ T cells sorted from blood. Receptor source: a man aged 25 to 40 in good health.

This sequence joins TRBV7-9 and TRBJ2-1; no reliable D call. The germline gives CDR1 SEHNR, CDR2 FQNEAQ (reference sequence). This CDR3 spans 10 amino acids. Trimming took off 3 bases at V and 15 bases at J, with 9 bases between the two ends. The CDR3 reads CASSLVKRFF. In DNA, the CDR3 is TGTGCCAGCAGCTTGGTGAAACGGTTCTTC.

This clone was picked up one time. The rearrangement links TRBV7-3 to TRBJ2-2, with 12 bases that match TRBD1. The ends lost 1 base at V and 4 bases at J; junction bases unmatched: 7. Germline V gives CDR1 SGHTA, CDR2 FQGTGA. CDR3 size: 18 residues. The CDR3, as DNA: TGTGCCAGCAGCTTAATACCCCAGGGACAGGGGGCCACCGGGGAGCTGTTTTTT. Protein sequence: CASSLIPQGQGATGELFF.

This chain uses TRBV11-2 with TRBJ2-7; D is ambiguous. The V gene's germline CDR1 is SGHAT and CDR2 FQNNGV. V gave up 0 bases and J gave up 2 bases, with 11 bases separating them. The CDR3 consists of 15 residues. The DNA for the CDR3 is TGTGCCAGCAGCTTAGATCAGCCGGTGGCCTACGAGCAGTACTTC. Translation gives CASSLDQPVAYEQYF. Together with reference TRBV11-2 and TRBJ2-7, the CDR3 gives the full variable domain: EAGVAQSPRYKIIEKRQSVAFWCNPISGHATLYWYQQILGQGPKLLIQFQNNGVVDDSQLPKDRFSAERLKGVDSTLKIQPAKLEDSAVYLCASSLDQPVAYEQYFGPGTRLTVT.

V is TRBV9 and J is TRBJ2-1; unclear D gene. Germline V gene data show CDR1 as SGDLS and CDR2 as YYNGEE. V was shortened by 0 bases and J by 4 bases, with 14 bases between the two germline ends. The CDR3 covers 16 residues. The CDR3 sequence is CASSVATRQEYNEQFF. CDR3 coding DNA: TGTGCCAGCAGCGTAGCTACTCGGCAGGAGTACAATGAGCAGTTCTTC.

V gene TRBV5-1 combines with J gene TRBJ1-1, with no clear D. Germline CDR1 and CDR2: SGHRS and YFSETQ. V was trimmed by 0 bases and J by 1 base, leaving 10 bases between them. The CDR3 contains 15 residues. The CDR3 reads CASSLAHRSNTEAFF. The CDR3 DNA reads TGCGCCAGCAGCTTGGCCCACCGCTCGAACACTGAAGCTTTCTTT.

V and J are TRBV11-3 and TRBJ2-1, with a tentative D call TRBD2 (5 bases). Germline V gene data show CDR1 as SGHNT and CDR2 as YENEEA. V was shortened by 4 bases and J by 10 bases, with 17 bases between the two germline ends. This CDR3 has 14 residues. CDR3: CASSSNWTPREQFF. The CDR3 coding sequence is TGTGCCAGCAGCTCCAACTGGACTCCCAGGGAGCAGTTCTTC.

The CDR3 DNA sequence: TGTGCCAGTAGTATTAGCAGGCTCGGGCGGGAGAGTGAGCAGTACTTC. Its translation is CASSISRLGRESEQYF. V usage is TRBV19 and J usage is TRBJ2-7, with TRBD2 matching over 7 bases. Germline CDR1 LNHDA, CDR2 SQIVND (reference sequence). V gave up 3 bases and J gave up 7 bases; unmatched junction bases: 15. This CDR3 is built from 16 residues. Based on the CDR3 plus reference TRBV19 and TRBJ2-7, the full variable domain is DGGITQSPKYLFRKEGQNVTLSCEQNLNHDAMYWYRQDPGQGLRLIYYSQIVNDFQKGDIAEGYSVSREKKESFPLTVTSAQKNPTAFYLCASSISRLGRESEQYFGPGTRLTVT.

This clone was detected only once. The gene calls are TRBV28 and TRBJ2-2; D gene ambiguous. Germline V gives CDR1 MDHEN, CDR2 SYDVKM. The CDR3 is 15 amino acids. Trimming shortened V by 3 bases and J by 2 bases, and 10 bases separated the two germline ends. The CDR3 here is CASSFSRQNTGELFF. CDR3 nucleotides: TGTGCCAGCAGTTTTAGTAGGCAAAACACCGGGGAGCTGTTTTTT.

The rearrangement links TRBV19 to TRBJ1-1; the D is unclear. This CDR3 contains 13 residues. Germline V gene lookup returns CDR1 LNHDA and CDR2 SQIVND (reference sequence). The V end was cut by 2 bases, the J end by 1 base, with 5 bases between. CDR3 protein: CASSILTNTEAFF. CDR3 sequence (DNA): TGTGCCAGTAGTATATTGACGAACACTGAAGCTTTCTTT. Full variable domain (outside the CDR3, taken from reference TRBV19 and TRBJ1-1): DGGITQSPKYLFRKEGQNVTLSCEQNLNHDAMYWYRQDPGQGLRLIYYSQIVNDFQKGDIAEGYSVSREKKESFPLTVTSAQKNPTAFYLCASSILTNTEAFFGQGTRLTVV.

The J gene is TRBJ2-1, the V gene TRBV2; weak D call: TRBD1 (5 bases). Deletions cut 2 bases from V and 1 base from J, with 9 bases between. Germline V gene lookup returns CDR1 SNHLY and CDR2 FYNNEI. This CDR3 spans 15 amino acids. CDR3 DNA sequence: TGTGCCAGCAGTGAACGACAGAGTTCCTACAATGAGCAGTTCTTC. Protein: CASSERQSSYNEQFF.

The chain carries TRBV5-4 and TRBJ2-7; no clear D gene. Between the trimmed V and J ends, which lost 0 bases and 3 bases, there was a span of 7 bases. Germline V gene lookup returns CDR1 SGHNT and CDR2 YYREEE (reference sequence). The CDR3 runs to 13 residues. CDR3: CASSLDSGYEQYF. The DNA of the CDR3 is TGTGCCAGCAGCTTGGACAGTGGCTACGAGCAGTACTTC.

The J gene is TRBJ2-7, the V gene TRBV4-1; 9 bases are shared with TRBD2. V trimming: 2 bases; J trimming: 4 bases; junction bases outside the gene matches: 3. This CDR3 contains 14 residues. Per germline, CDR1 MGHRA and CDR2 YSYEKL. DNA for the CDR3: TGCGCCAGCAGCCAACCGGGACTAGCATACGAGCAGTACTTC. It translates to CASSQPGLAYEQYF.

The CDR3 sequence: CASSIGLEQETQYF. CDR3 in DNA: TGTGCCAGCAGCATCGGGCTAGAGCAAGAGACCCAGTACTTC. The chain employs TRBV7-8 and TRBJ2-5; D is unclear. This CDR3 has 14 residues. Germline assignment: CDR1 SGHVS and CDR2 FQNEAQ. V lost 5 bases and J 2 bases, leaving 12 bases between the germline ends.

The J gene is TRBJ1-5, the V gene TRBV27; tentatively, D is TRBD1 (5 bases). Trimming took 0 bases from V and 6 from J, leaving 9 bases between them. Germline CDR1 reads MNHEY; CDR2 reads SMNVEV (reference sequence). The CDR3 is 14 amino acids. CDR3 sequence: CASSLSEGTQPQHF. CDR3 DNA sequence: TGTGCCAGCAGTTTATCGGAGGGGACTCAGCCCCAGCATTTT.

The chain carries TRBV11-3 and TRBJ2-2, with D perhaps matching TRBD2 (6 bases). The CDR3 has 15 amino acids. Germline-derived CDR1 and CDR2 are SGHNT and YENEEA. Between the trimmed V and J ends, which lost 5 bases and 1 base, there was a span of 11 bases. Here the CDR3 DNA reads TGTGCCAGCAGCCACAAGGGAGGGAACACCGGGGAGCTGTTTTTT. Translation: CASSHKGGNTGELFF.

CDR3 in DNA: TGTGCCAGCAGCCCCATACCCACGATCAGGGTCACCGGGGAGCTGTTTTTT. This codes for CASSPIPTIRVTGELFF. The chain employs TRBV7-9 and TRBJ2-2; tentatively, D is TRBD1 (5 bases). The CDR3 loop spans 17 amino acids. Germline CDR1 and CDR2: SEHNR and FQNEAQ (reference sequence). The V end lost 5 bases, the J end lost 4 bases, and 20 bases lay between the germline ends.

This clone turned up a few times. This chain uses TRBV7-2 with TRBJ2-7; D not resolved. The ends were cut back, 0 bases at V and 6 bases at J, with 6 bases in the middle. CDR3 size: 12 residues. Germline values: CDR1 SGHTA, CDR2 FQGNSA. Here the CDR3 DNA reads TGTGCCAGCAGCTTAGCGGGCTTCGAGCAGTACTTC. It yields the protein CASSLAGFEQYF.

The genes are TRBV7-9 and TRBJ2-4, with D possibly TRBD2 on 6 matching bases. This CDR3 has 14 residues. The V and J ends lost 8 bases and 3 bases respectively, with 14 bases between them. CDR1 SEHNR and CDR2 FQNEAQ come from the germline V gene (reference sequence). CDR3 DNA: TGTGCCAGCTCTCCCACGGGGGTCAAAAACATTCAGTACTTC. It encodes CASSPTGVKNIQYF. Complete variable domain (other parts from reference TRBV7-9 and TRBJ2-4): DTGVSQNPRHKITKRGQNVTFRCDPISEHNRLYWYRQTLGQGPEFLTYFQNEAQLEKSRLLSDRFSAERPKGSFSTLEIQRTEQGDSAMYLCASSPTGVKNIQYFGAGTRLSVL.

The CDR3 sequence is CASSVGGSVYNEQFF. CDR3 nucleotides: TGTGCCAGCAGCGTAGGCGGGAGCGTCTACAATGAGCAGTTCTTC. The rearrangement uses TRBV9 and TRBJ2-1; TRBD2 matches at 7 bases. This CDR3 spans 15 amino acids. From germline, CDR1 is SGDLS and CDR2 YYNGEE. V dropped 0 bases and J dropped 3; count of bases not matched to a gene: 3.

This clone has just one count. The gene calls are TRBV27 and TRBJ2-2; 12 nucleotides agree with TRBD2. With V trimmed by 5 bases and J by 3 bases, 7 bases remained unmatched. CDR1 and CDR2 (germline): MNHEY, SMNVEV (reference sequence). CDR3 size: 17 residues. The CDR3 loop is CASSVPSSGRDTGELFF. For the CDR3, the DNA is TGTGCCAGCAGTGTACCTTCTAGCGGGAGGGACACCGGGGAGCTGTTTTTT.

The genes are TRBV7-9 and TRBJ2-3; TRBD1 or TRBD2 may be the D gene (5 bases each). Germline V gene lookup returns CDR1 SEHNR and CDR2 FQNEAQ (reference sequence). The CDR3 loop spans 14 amino acids. V was cut by 5 bases and J by 4 bases, with 13 bases left in between. The CDR3 protein is CASSPQLGADTQYF. As DNA, the CDR3 is TGTGCCAGCAGCCCCCAGTTGGGGGCAGATACGCAGTATTTT.

The V call is TRBV27, the J call TRBJ2-1; D remains ambiguous. V was clipped by 5 bases and J by 2 bases, with 13 bases between them. The germline V gene encodes CDR1 MNHEY and CDR2 SMNVEV (reference sequence). The CDR3 runs to 15 residues. The CDR3 region has the DNA TGTGCCAGCAGTATTAGGAGTGTCGCCTACAATGAGCAGTTCTTC. This translates into CASSIRSVAYNEQFF.